This T cell receptor beta chain is from a study of Graves' ophthalmopathy and Graves' hyperthyroidism. TCR beta CDR3 regions were amplified from RNA transcripts. HTBI primers were used in a first-round RT-PCR, which preceded a second-round multiplex PCR. TCRdb fed the multiplex PCR reads into MiXCR, producing one record per CDR3 protein. The sample lists 600,000 to 950,000 distinct CDR3 sequences, 40% occurring once. General study findings and limits: Stable hyperthyroidism and ophthalmopathy were told apart by a 13-signature model, which achieved around 90% sensitivity and approximately 81% specificity. Most expanded thyroid clonotypes above 0.001 frequency also appeared in blood.

Points on this clonotype: What it recognizes is unknown.

PBMCs originated in roughly 9.3 ml of fresh peripheral blood. Trimming cost V 3 bases and J 3 bases; bases outside gene matches: 6. The CDR3 consists of 14 residues. The germline gives CDR1 DFQATT, CDR2 SNEGSKA (reference sequence). The chain has TRBV20-1 and TRBJ2-7, with TRBD2 matching 9 bases. Sequences were obtained from peripheral blood. This clonotype was obtained from an adult man with Graves' ophthalmopathy. CDR3 sequence (DNA): TGCAGTGCTAGTAGAGTAGCGGGAGTCTACGAGCAGTACTTC. It translates to CSASRVAGVYEQYF.